The 23 T cell receptor beta chains given below trace back to one sample, sequenced in a study of blood T cell repertoires in COVID-19. Here immunoSEQ multiplex PCR was the method, and the copy in TCRdb shows in-frame clones only, minus some. The data hold more than 300,000 clones, with about 90% observed a single time. Sequences were obtained from peripheral blood. All receptors come from a woman in her twenties or thirties with COVID-19, enrolled during active disease.

The chain joins TRBV7-6 to TRBJ2-7; 16 positions agree with TRBD2. The CDR3 extends over 17 amino acids. Per the germline V gene, CDR1 is SGHVS and CDR2 is FNYEAQ. The V segment lost 5 bases and the J segment 6 bases; nucleotides outside the gene matches: 10. The CDR3 reads CASSPGTSGGVPLEQYV. CDR3 sequence (DNA): TGTGCCAGCAGCCCCGGGACTAGCGGGGGGGTCCCCCTCGAGCAGTACGTC.

This clone was recorded a few times. The genes are TRBV19 and TRBJ2-3; unclear D gene. V was pared by 7 bases and J by 6 bases, with 14 bases between. Germline V gene data show CDR1 as LNHDA and CDR2 as SQIVND (reference sequence). CDR3 size: 13 residues. The CDR3 region has the DNA TGTGCCAGTAAACGCGGATCCTCGGATACGCAGTATTTT. Translated: CASKRGSSDTQYF.

This clone came up many times. The chain has TRBV5-5 and TRBJ1-1; D perhaps matches TRBD1 (5 bases). From germline, CDR1 is SGHKS and CDR2 YYEKEE (reference sequence). The V end lost 6 bases, the J end lost 1 base, and 10 bases lay between the germline ends. The CDR3 covers 13 residues. CDR3 protein: CASIDDRNTEAFF. CDR3 in DNA: TGTGCCAGCATCGATGACAGGAACACTGAAGCTTTCTTT.

The chain links TRBV27 to TRBJ1-5, with 7 bases fitting TRBD1. Germline V CDR1 and CDR2: MNHEY, SMNVEV (reference sequence). After removal of 6 bases from V and 5 bases from J, the junction contained 10 bases not matched to a gene. CDR3 length: 15 amino acids. The CDR3 reads CASRHTGELDQPQHF. As DNA, the CDR3 is TGTGCCAGCAGACACACAGGGGAGTTGGATCAGCCCCAGCATTTT.

The V and J genes are TRBV5-4 and TRBJ2-3; D might be TRBD1 (6 bases). Germline CDR1 reads SGHNT; CDR2 reads YYREEE (reference sequence). Trimming took 8 bases from V and 6 from J, leaving 19 bases between them. CDR3 size: 14 residues. CDR3 amino acids: CASSQGRGMDTQYF. Written as DNA, the CDR3 is TGTGCCAGTTCCCAGGGCAGGGGCATGGATACGCAGTATTTT.

V usage is TRBV29-1 and J usage is TRBJ1-1, with TRBD1 as a possible D gene (6 bases). The CDR3 extends over 12 amino acids. Germline lookup yields CDR1 SQVTM and CDR2 ANQGSEA. The CDR3 coding sequence is TGCGGGACAAGCAGGGGGAACACTGAAGCTTTCTTT. Amino acids: CGTSRGNTEAFF.

This chain connects TRBV27 to TRBJ1-2; D possibly corresponds to TRBD1 (5 bases). The germline V gene encodes CDR1 MNHEY and CDR2 SMNVEV (reference sequence). The CDR3 length is 16 residues. V was shortened by 0 bases and J by 2 bases, with 13 bases between the two germline ends. This CDR3 is CASSLSLQESNYGYTF. In nucleotides, the CDR3 is TGTGCCAGCAGTTTATCGTTACAGGAGAGCAACTATGGCTACACCTTC.

This chain joins TRBV3-1 (or the pseudogene TRBV3-2) and TRBJ1-4; no reliable D call. CDR1 LGHDT and CDR2 YNNKEL come from the germline V gene (reference sequence). Trimming removed 1 base at V and 6 bases at J, with 9 bases between. The CDR3 is 14 residues long. The CDR3 here is CASSQGILHEKLFF. For the CDR3, the DNA is TGTGCCAGCAGCCAAGGTATCCTCCATGAAAAACTGTTTTTT.

This clone was picked up a small number of times. The DNA for the CDR3 is TGTGCCAGCAGAGACAGGGGGCATAATTCACCCCTCCACTTT. It yields the protein CASRDRGHNSPLHF. This rearrangement joins TRBV6-5 to TRBJ1-6; 10 nucleotides align to TRBD1. CDR1 MNHEY and CDR2 SVGAGI come from the germline V gene. V was pared by 6 bases and J by 5 bases, with 1 base of the junction left unmatched. This CDR3 spans 14 amino acids.

The chain employs TRBV18 and TRBJ2-2; TRBD2 aligns across 10 bases. V shed 2 bases, J shed 3 bases, and the junction held 3 bases outside the gene matches. CDR3 length equals 16 residues. Germline V gene data show CDR1 as KGHSH and CDR2 as LQKENI. The CDR3 DNA follows: TGTGCCAGCTCACCAGTAGCGGGGGGCCACACCGGGGAGCTGTTTTTT. This sequence encodes CASSPVAGGHTGELFF.

This sequence joins TRBV5-1 and TRBJ1-4; maybe TRBD1 (5 bases). Germline lookup yields CDR1 SGHRS and CDR2 YFSETQ. V was cut by 0 bases and J by 7 bases, with 16 bases left in between. The CDR3 is 16 amino acids. The CDR3: CASSLGVAGQGEKLFF. CDR3 sequence (DNA): TGCGCCAGCAGCTTGGGAGTAGCGGGCCAGGGTGAAAAACTGTTTTTT.

This rearrangement joins TRBV4-1 to TRBJ1-6; the D is unclear. CDR1 MGHRA and CDR2 YSYEKL come from the germline V gene. There are 16 residues in the CDR3. Trimming took off 1 base at V and 7 bases at J, with 14 bases between the two ends. Written as DNA, the CDR3 is TGCGCCAGCAGCCAAGGACTAGCGGCTCAAAATTCACCCCTCCACTTT. Its translation: CASSQGLAAQNSPLHF.

The V gene is TRBV29-1, the J gene TRBJ2-5, with TRBD2 matching 11 bases. The CDR3 runs to 15 residues. Germline V gives CDR1 SQVTM, CDR2 ANQGSEA. V lost 7 bases, J lost 5 bases, and 12 bases stayed unmatched. CDR3 nucleotide sequence: TGCAGCGCCGGACTAGCGGGTTACCTAGGGGAGACCCAGTACTTC. Protein product: CSAGLAGYLGETQYF.

The chain recombines TRBV7-2 with TRBJ1-1, with D possibly being TRBD1 (6 bases). V was trimmed by 5 bases and J by 4 bases, leaving 17 bases between them. The CDR3 is 15 residues long. Per the germline V gene, CDR1 is SGHTA and CDR2 is FQGNSA. Here the CDR3 DNA reads TGTGCCAGCAGCCCGTGGGGGGGCCAGAGCACTGAAGCTTTCTTT. As protein: CASSPWGGQSTEAFF.

The genes are TRBV7-2 and TRBJ1-5; 7 bases match TRBD1. V lost 5 bases, J lost 4 bases, and 8 bases stayed unmatched. Germline CDR1 is SGHTA and CDR2 is FQGNSA. The CDR3 runs 15 residues. CDR3: CASSLRQGLNQPQHF. CDR3 sequence (DNA): TGTGCCAGCAGCCTAAGACAGGGCCTAAATCAGCCCCAGCATTTT.

There are a few counts of this clone. V is TRBV11-3 and J is TRBJ1-3; D gene ambiguous. Per the germline V gene, CDR1 is SGHNT and CDR2 is YENEEA. Between the trimmed V and J ends, which lost 3 bases and 4 bases, there was a span of 28 bases. The length of the CDR3 is 20 residues. The CDR3 reads CASSLDSAHPLAPYGNTIYF. For the CDR3, the DNA is TGTGCCAGCAGCTTGGACTCTGCGCACCCGCTGGCCCCTTACGGAAACACCATATATTTT. Filled out from reference TRBV11-3 and TRBJ1-3, the complete variable domain reads EAGVVQSPRYKIIEKKQPVAFWCNPISGHNTLYWYLQNLGQGPELLIRYENEEAVDDSQLPKDRFSAERLKGVDSTLKIQPAELGDSAVYLCASSLDSAHPLAPYGNTIYFGEGSWLTVV.

The V gene is TRBV5-5, the J gene TRBJ1-1, with a weak D call TRBD1 (5 bases). Between the trimmed V and J ends, which lost 4 bases and 6 bases, there was a span of 13 bases. Germline lookup yields CDR1 SGHKS and CDR2 YYEKEE (reference sequence). There are 13 residues in the CDR3. CDR3 bases: TGTGCCAGCAGCAGGACAACGGGCTCTGAAGCTTTCTTT. Residues: CASSRTTGSEAFF.

The genes are TRBV7-2 and TRBJ1-5; 12 bases fit TRBD1. CDR3 length: 16 residues. J lost 7 bases, V lost 5 bases, and 9 bases had no gene match. Germline V gene data show CDR1 as SGHTA and CDR2 as FQGNSA. The CDR3 reads CASSPWGQGAGQPQHF. The CDR3 DNA reads as TGTGCCAGCAGCCCTTGGGGACAGGGGGCAGGGCAGCCCCAGCATTTT.

This sequence joins TRBV4-2 and TRBJ2-5; TRBD2 matches 14 bases. CDR3 length: 17 amino acids. V was pared by 1 base and J by 2 bases, with 3 bases of the junction left unmatched. Germline assignment: CDR1 LGHNA and CDR2 YNFKEQ. CDR3 DNA: TGTGCCAGCAGCCAAGGGGGACTAGCGGGGGATCAAGAGACCCAGTACTTC. Its translation is CASSQGGLAGDQETQYF.

The chain recombines TRBV28 with TRBJ2-2, with TRBD1 matching 12 bases. Germline V lookup: CDR1 MDHEN, CDR2 SYDVKM. The CDR3 loop spans 16 amino acids. Trimming at V came to 2 bases and at J to 6 bases, leaving 4 bases not matched to a gene. The CDR3 DNA reads TGTGCCAGCAGTTTACCGGGACAGGGGGCCGCCGGGGAGCTGTTTTTT. It encodes CASSLPGQGAAGELFF.

The V call is TRBV6-5, the J call TRBJ2-1, with 12 bases identical to TRBD2. Germline lookup yields CDR1 MNHEY and CDR2 SVGAGI. The CDR3 length is 15 residues. Unmatched junction bases numbered 7, after V lost 6 bases and J lost 7 bases. The CDR3 reads CASSPGTSGWNEQFF. The CDR3 coding sequence is TGTGCCAGCAGCCCCGGGACTAGCGGGTGGAATGAGCAGTTCTTC.

The CDR3 spells CASSPGQGDEQFF. DNA of the CDR3: TGTGCCAGCAGCCCAGGACAGGGGGATGAGCAGTTCTTC. This chain links TRBV7-9 with TRBJ2-1, with 10 bases aligning to TRBD1. This CDR3 is 13 amino acids long. The trim removed 5 bases at V and 8 bases at J, leaving 3 bases unmatched. Germline CDR1 SEHNR, CDR2 FQNEAQ (reference sequence).

The J gene is TRBJ1-2, the V gene TRBV5-1; D may be TRBD1 (5 bases). Germline-derived CDR1 and CDR2 are SGHRS and YFSETQ. V shed 0 bases and J shed 8 bases, with 14 bases lying between them. The CDR3 totals 14 residues. The CDR3: CASSLDGGVVGYTF. For the CDR3, the DNA is TGCGCCAGCAGCTTGGATGGAGGGGTAGTCGGCTACACCTTC.